The T cell receptor beta chain under discussion was sequenced for a study of T cell responses to AZD1222 COVID-19 vaccine. Profiling relied on immunoSEQ multiplex PCR, and the TCRdb table lists in-frame clones only, not all of them. The sample lists over 100,000 clones, about nine tenths occurring once. V was shortened by 3 bases and J by 7 bases, with 6 bases between the two germline ends. The CDR3 loop spans 11 amino acids. Germline CDR1 and CDR2: MNHEY and SVGAGI. V usage is TRBV6-5 and J usage is TRBJ1-1; no clear D. Sequencing was performed on peripheral blood, taken on day 0 of AZD1222 vaccination. The sequence was obtained from an adult in good health. The CDR3 is CASSYSSEAFF. The CDR3 DNA sequence: TGTGCCAGCAGTTATTCGAGTGAAGCTTTCTTT.